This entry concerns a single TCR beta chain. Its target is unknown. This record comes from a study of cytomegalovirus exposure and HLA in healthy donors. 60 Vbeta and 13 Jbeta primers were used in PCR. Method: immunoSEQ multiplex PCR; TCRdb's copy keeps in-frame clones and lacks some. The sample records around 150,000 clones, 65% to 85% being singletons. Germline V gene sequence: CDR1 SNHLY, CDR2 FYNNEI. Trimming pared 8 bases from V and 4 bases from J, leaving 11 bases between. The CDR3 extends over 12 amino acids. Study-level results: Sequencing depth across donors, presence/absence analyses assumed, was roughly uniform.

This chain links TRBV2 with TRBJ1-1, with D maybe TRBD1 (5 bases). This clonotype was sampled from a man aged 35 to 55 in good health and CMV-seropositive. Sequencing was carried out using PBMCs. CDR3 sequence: CASPRGGTEAFF. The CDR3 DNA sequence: TGTGCCAGCCCCCGGGGGGGCACTGAAGCTTTCTTT.